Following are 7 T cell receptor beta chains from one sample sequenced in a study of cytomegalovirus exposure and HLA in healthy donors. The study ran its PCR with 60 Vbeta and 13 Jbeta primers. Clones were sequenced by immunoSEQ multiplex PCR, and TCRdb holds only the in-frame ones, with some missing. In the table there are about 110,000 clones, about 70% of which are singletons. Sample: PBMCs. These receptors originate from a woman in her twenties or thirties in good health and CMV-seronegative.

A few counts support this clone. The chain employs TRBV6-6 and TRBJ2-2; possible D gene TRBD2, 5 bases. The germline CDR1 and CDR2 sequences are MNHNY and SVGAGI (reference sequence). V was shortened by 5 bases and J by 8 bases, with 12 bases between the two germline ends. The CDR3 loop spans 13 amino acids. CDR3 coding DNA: TGTGCCAGCAGTGGGAGACGAGCGGGGGAGCTGTTTTTT. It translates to CASSGRRAGELFF.

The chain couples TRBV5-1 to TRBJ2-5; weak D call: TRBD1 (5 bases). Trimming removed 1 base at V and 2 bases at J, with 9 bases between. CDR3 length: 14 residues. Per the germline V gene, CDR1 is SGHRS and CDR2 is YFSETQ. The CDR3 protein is CASSLFAGQETQYF. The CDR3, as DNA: TGCGCCAGCAGCTTGTTTGCAGGGCAAGAGACCCAGTACTTC. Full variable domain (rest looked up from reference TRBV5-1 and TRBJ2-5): KAGVTQTPRYLIKTRGQQVTLSCSPISGHRSVSWYQQTPGQGLQFLFEYFSETQRNKGNFPGRFSGRQFSNSRSEMNVSTLELGDSALYLCASSLFAGQETQYFGPGTRLLVL.

The CDR3 nucleotides read TGTGCCAGCAGTGAGGCAGGGGTTTACTACGAGCAGTACTTC. It specifies CASSEAGVYYEQYF. The chain carries TRBV2 and TRBJ2-7; TRBD1 is a possible D gene (6 bases). V was cut by 3 bases and J by 3 bases, with 12 bases left in between. This CDR3 spans 14 amino acids. Germline V gene lookup returns CDR1 SNHLY and CDR2 FYNNEI.

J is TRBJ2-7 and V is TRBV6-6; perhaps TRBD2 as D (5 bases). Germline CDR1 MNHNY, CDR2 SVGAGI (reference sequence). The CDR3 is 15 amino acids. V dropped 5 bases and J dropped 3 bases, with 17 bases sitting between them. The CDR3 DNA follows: TGTGCCAGCAGTAGCCTGAGCAGCGGTCTCTACGAGCAGTACTTC. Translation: CASSSLSSGLYEQYF.

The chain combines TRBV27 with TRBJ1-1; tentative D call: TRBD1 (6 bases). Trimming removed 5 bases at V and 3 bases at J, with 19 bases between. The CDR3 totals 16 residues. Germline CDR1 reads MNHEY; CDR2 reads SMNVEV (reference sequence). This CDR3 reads CASSPYNFRGHTEAFF. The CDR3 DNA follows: TGTGCCAGCAGTCCATATAATTTCAGGGGTCACACTGAAGCTTTCTTT.

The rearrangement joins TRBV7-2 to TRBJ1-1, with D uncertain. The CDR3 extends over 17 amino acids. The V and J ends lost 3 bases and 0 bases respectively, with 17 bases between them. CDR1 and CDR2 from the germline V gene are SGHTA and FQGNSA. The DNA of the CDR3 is TGTGCCAGCAGCTTGTTAGGAGGAAGAAGCATGAACACTGAAGCTTTCTTT. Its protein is CASSLLGGRSMNTEAFF.

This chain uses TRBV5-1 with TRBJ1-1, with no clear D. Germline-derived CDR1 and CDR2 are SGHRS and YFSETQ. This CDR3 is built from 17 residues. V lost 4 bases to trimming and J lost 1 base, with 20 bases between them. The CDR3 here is CASSIKGVRLANTEAFF. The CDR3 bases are TGCGCCAGCAGCATCAAAGGTGTTCGTCTAGCGAACACTGAAGCTTTCTTT.